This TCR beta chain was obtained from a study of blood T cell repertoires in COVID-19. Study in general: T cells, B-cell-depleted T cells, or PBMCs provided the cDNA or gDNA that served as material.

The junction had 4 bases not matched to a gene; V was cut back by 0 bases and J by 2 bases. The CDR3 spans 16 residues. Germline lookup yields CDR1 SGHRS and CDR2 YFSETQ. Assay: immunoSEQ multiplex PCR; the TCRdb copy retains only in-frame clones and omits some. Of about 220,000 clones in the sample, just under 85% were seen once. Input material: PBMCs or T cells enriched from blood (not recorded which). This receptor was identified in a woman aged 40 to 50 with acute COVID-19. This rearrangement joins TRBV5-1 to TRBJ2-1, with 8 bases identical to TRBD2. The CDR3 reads CASSLDSGAPYNEQFF. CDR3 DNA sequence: TGCGCCAGCAGCTTGGATAGCGGGGCCCCCTACAATGAGCAGTTCTTC. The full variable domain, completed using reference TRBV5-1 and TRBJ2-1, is KAGVTQTPRYLIKTRGQQVTLSCSPISGHRSVSWYQQTPGQGLQFLFEYFSETQRNKGNFPGRFSGRQFSNSRSEMNVSTLELGDSALYLCASSLDSGAPYNEQFFGPGTRLTVL.